This TCR beta chain derives from a study of cytomegalovirus exposure and HLA in healthy donors. Using immunoSEQ multiplex PCR, the repertoire was profiled, and TCRdb retains in-frame clones only, with some absent. The sample has 250,000 to 350,000 clones, just over 85% seen once. This CDR3 is 14 amino acids long. Trimming took 2 bases from V and 5 from J, leaving 13 bases between them. CDR1 and CDR2 from the germline V gene are MNHEY and SVGAGI. About this clone: The antigen remains undetermined.

General observations from the study: As confirmed in vitro, a few CMV-associated chains were specific for CMV antigens.

This receptor was obtained from a woman younger than 35 in good health and CMV-seronegative. The sequenced sample was PBMCs. The chain is built from TRBV6-5 and TRBJ2-7, with a weak D call TRBD2 (6 bases). The CDR3 DNA follows: TGTGCCAGCAGTTACCCCGGGAGAGGCGACGAGCAGTACTTC. Protein sequence: CASSYPGRGDEQYF.